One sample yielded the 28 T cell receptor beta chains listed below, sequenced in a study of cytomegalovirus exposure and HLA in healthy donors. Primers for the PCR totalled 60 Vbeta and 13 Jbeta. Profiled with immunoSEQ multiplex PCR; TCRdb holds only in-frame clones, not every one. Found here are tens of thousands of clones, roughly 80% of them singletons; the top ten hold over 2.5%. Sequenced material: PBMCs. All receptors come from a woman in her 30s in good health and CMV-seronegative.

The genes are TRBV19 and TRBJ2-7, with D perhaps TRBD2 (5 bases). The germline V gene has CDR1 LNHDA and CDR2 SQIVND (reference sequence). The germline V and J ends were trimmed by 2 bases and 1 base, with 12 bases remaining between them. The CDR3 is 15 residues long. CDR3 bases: TGTGCCAGTAGTATAACGGGGAAGAAGTCCTACGAGCAGTACTTC. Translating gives CASSITGKKSYEQYF.

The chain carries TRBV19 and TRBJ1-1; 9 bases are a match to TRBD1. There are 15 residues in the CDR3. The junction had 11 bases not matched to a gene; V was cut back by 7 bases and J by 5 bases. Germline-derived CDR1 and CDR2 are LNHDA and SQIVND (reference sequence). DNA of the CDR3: TGTGCCAGTACTCCCTGGGACAGGGTTGATACTGAAGCTTTCTTT. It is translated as CASTPWDRVDTEAFF.

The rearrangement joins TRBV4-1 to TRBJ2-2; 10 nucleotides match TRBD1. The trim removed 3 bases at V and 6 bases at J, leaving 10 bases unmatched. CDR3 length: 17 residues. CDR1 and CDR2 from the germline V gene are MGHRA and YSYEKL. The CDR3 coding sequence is TGCGCCAGCAGCCACCTCCTAGGACAGGGGGACCCCGGGGAGCTGTTTTTT. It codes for CASSHLLGQGDPGELFF.

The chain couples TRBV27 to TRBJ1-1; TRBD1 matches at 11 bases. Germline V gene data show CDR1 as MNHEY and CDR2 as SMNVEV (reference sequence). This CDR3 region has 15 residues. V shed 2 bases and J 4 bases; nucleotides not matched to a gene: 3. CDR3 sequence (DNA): TGTGCCAGCAGTTTAGGGACAGGGGGTTCCACTGAAGCTTTCTTT. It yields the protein CASSLGTGGSTEAFF.

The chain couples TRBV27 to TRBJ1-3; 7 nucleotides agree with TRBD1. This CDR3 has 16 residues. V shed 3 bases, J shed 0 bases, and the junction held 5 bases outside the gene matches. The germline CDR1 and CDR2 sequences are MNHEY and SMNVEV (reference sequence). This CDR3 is CASSFTGDHSGNTIYF. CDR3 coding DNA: TGTGCCAGCAGTTTTACAGGGGACCACTCTGGAAACACCATATATTTT.

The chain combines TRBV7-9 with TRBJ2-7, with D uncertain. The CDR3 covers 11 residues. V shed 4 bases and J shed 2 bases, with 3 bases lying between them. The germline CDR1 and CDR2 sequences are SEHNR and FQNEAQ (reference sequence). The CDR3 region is CASSSTYEQYF. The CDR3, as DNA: TGTGCCAGCAGCTCAACCTACGAGCAGTACTTC.

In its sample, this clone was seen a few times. CDR3 amino acids: CASSPRTGGNSPLHF. The CDR3 nucleotides are TGCGCCAGCAGCCCCCGGACAGGGGGTAATTCACCCCTCCACTTT. The chain recombines TRBV5-1 with TRBJ1-6, with 10 bases aligning to TRBD1. The germline V gene encodes CDR1 SGHRS and CDR2 YFSETQ. The V segment lost 4 bases and the J segment 6 bases; nucleotides outside the gene matches: 4. This CDR3 is built from 15 residues.

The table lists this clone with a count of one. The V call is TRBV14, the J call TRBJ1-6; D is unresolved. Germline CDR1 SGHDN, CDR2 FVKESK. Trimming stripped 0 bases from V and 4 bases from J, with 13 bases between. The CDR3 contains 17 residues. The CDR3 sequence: CASSQDVATSYNSPLHF. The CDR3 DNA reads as TGTGCCAGCAGCCAAGATGTAGCAACTTCATATAATTCACCCCTCCACTTT.

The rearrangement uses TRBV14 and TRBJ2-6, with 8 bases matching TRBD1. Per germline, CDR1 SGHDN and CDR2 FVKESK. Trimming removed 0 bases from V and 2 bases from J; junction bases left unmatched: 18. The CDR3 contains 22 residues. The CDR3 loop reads CASSQDPLRQGTPTPGANVLTF. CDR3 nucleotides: TGTGCCAGCAGCCAAGATCCCCTTCGACAGGGGACACCCACCCCTGGGGCCAACGTCCTGACTTTC.

This chain's CDR3 is CASSLRQGKDSPLHF. In DNA form, the CDR3 reads TGTGCCAGCAGTTTAAGACAGGGGAAGGATTCACCCCTCCACTTT. V gene TRBV28 combines with J gene TRBJ1-6; TRBD1 aligns across 8 bases. The CDR3 runs to 15 residues. Germline loops: CDR1 MDHEN, CDR2 SYDVKM. V trimming: 2 bases; J trimming: 8 bases; junction bases outside the gene matches: 5.

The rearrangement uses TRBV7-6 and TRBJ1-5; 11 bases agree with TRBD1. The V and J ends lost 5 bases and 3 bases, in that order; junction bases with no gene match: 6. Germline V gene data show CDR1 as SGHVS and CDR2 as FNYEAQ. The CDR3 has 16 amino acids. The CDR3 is CASSPGTGGNNQPQHF. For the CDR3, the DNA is TGTGCCAGCAGCCCCGGGACAGGGGGAAACAATCAGCCCCAGCATTTT. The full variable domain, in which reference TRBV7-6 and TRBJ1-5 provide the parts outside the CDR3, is GAGVSQSPRYKVTKRGQDVALRCDPISGHVSLYWYRQALGQGPEFLTYFNYEAQQDKSGLPNDRFSAERPEGSISTLTIQRTEQRDSAMYRCASSPGTGGNNQPQHFGDGTRLSIL.

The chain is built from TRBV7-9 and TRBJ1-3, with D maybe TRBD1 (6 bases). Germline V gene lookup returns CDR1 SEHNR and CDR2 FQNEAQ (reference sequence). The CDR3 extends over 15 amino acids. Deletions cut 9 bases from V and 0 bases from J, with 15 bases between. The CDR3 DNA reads TGTGCCAGTAATACAGGGTCCAGCTCTGGAAACACCATATATTTT. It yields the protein CASNTGSSSGNTIYF.

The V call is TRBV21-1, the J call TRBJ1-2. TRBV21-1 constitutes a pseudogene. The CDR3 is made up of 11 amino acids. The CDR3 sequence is CASRRLGLFAF. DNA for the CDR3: TGTGCCAGCAGGCGCCTCGGACTGTTCGCCTTC.

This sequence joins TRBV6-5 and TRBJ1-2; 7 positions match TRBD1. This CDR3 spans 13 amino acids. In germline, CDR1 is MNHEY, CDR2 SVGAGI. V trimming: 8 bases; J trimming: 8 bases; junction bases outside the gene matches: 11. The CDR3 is CASAREGGLGYTF. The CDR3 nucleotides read TGTGCCAGCGCCAGGGAAGGGGGCTTGGGCTACACCTTC.

This chain's CDR3 is CASSLIGQKNIQYF. In nucleotides, the CDR3 is TGTGCCAGCAGCTTAATTGGCCAGAAAAACATTCAGTACTTC. The chain carries TRBV5-4 and TRBJ2-4; D gene uncertain. The CDR3 extends over 14 amino acids. CDR1 SGHNT and CDR2 YYREEE come from the germline V gene (reference sequence). V was clipped by 2 bases and J by 4 bases, with 10 bases between them.

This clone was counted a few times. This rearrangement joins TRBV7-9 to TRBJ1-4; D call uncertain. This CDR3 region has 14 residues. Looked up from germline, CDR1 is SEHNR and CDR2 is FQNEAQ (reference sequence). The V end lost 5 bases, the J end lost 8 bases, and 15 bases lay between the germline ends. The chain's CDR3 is CASSPLEVYEKLFF. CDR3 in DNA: TGTGCCAGCAGCCCTCTAGAGGTATACGAAAAACTGTTTTTT.

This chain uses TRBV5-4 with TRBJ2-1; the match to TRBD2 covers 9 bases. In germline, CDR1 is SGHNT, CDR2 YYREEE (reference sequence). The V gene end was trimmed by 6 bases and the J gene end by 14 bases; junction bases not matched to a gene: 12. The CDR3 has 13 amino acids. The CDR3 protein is CASTRTDAGGKFF. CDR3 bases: TGTGCCAGCACCAGAACCGATGCGGGGGGGAAGTTCTTC.

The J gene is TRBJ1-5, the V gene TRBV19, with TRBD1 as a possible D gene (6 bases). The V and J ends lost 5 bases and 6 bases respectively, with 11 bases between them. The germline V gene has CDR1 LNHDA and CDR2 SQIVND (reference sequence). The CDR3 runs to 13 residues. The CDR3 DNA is TGTGCCAGTAGTCCCTCAGGGGCTCAGCCCCAGCATTTT. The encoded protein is CASSPSGAQPQHF.

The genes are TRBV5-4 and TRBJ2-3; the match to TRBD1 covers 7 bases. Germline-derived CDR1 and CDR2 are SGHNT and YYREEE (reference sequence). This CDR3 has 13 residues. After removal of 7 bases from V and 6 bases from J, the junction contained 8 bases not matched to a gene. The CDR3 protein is CASGIGGWDTQYF. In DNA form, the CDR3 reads TGTGCCAGCGGCATAGGGGGCTGGGATACGCAGTATTTT.

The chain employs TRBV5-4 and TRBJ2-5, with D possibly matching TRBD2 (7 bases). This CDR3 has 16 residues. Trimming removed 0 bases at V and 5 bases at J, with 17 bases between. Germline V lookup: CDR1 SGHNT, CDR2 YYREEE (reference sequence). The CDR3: CASSLGGGGPGETQYF. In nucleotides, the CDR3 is TGTGCCAGCAGCTTGGGAGGCGGGGGCCCCGGGGAGACCCAGTACTTC.

For the CDR3, the DNA is TGTGCCAGCAGCCATGGACAGGGTAGGACTGAAGCTTTCTTT. It is translated as CASSHGQGRTEAFF. V is TRBV7-8 and J is TRBJ1-1; 8 nucleotides align to TRBD1. Germline assignment: CDR1 SGHVS and CDR2 FQNEAQ. The CDR3 contains 14 residues. After removal of 5 bases from V and 5 bases from J, the junction contained 7 bases not matched to a gene.

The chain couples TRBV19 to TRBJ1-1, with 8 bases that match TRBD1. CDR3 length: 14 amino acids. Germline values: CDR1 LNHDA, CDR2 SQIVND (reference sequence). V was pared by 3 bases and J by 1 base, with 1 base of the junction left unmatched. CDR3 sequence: CASSMTGANTEAFF. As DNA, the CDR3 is TGTGCCAGTAGTATGACAGGGGCGAACACTGAAGCTTTCTTT.

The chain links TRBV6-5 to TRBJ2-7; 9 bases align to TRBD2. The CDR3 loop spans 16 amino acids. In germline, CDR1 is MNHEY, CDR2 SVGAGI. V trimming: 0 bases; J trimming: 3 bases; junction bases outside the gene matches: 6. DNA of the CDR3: TGTGCCAGCAGTTACTCGGGGTTAGCGGGGGTCTACGAGCAGTACTTC. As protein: CASSYSGLAGVYEQYF.

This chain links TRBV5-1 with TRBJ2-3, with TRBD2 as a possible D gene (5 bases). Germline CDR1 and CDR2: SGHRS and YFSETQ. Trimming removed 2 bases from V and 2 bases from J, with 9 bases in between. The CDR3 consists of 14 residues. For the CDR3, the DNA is TGCGCCAGCAGCTTAAGCGGAGCCACAGATACGCAGTATTTT. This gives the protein CASSLSGATDTQYF.

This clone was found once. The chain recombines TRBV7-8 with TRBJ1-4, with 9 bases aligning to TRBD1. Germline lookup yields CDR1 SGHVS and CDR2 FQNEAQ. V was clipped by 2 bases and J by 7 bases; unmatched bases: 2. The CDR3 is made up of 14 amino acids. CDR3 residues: CASSLRQGVEKLFF. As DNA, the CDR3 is TGTGCCAGCAGCTTACGACAGGGGGTTGAAAAACTGTTTTTT.

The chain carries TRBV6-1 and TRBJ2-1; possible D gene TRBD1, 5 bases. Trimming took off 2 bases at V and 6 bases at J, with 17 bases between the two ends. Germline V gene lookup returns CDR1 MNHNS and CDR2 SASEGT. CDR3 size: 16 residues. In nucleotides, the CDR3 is TGTGCCAGCAGTGAAAGCTGGCAGGGCCGTAGCAATGAGCAGTTCTTC. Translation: CASSESWQGRSNEQFF.

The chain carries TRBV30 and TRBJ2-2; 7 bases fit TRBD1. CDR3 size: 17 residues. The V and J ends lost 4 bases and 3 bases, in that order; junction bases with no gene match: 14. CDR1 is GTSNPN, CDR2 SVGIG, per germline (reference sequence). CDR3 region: CAWNPKVGQLYTGELFF. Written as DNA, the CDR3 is TGTGCCTGGAACCCTAAGGTGGGACAGCTTTACACCGGGGAGCTGTTTTTT.

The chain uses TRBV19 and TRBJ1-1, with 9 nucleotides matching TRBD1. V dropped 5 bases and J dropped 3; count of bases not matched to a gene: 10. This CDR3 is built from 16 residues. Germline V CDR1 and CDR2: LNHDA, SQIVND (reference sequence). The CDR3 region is CASSWGTGLVDTEAFF. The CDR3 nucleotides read TGTGCCAGTAGTTGGGGGACAGGGTTGGTGGACACTGAAGCTTTCTTT.